This T cell receptor beta chain appears in the sequencing data of a study of blood T cells in healthy people across ages. For the second PCR, which ran for roughly 6 to 11 cycles, a sample-barcoded 5' primer and a J-beta primer mix were used. From the 5' RACE reads, TCRdb called clonotypes with MiXCR, one entry per CDR3 protein. The data hold about 900,000 distinct CDR3 sequences, with under 50% observed a single time. There are 15 residues in the CDR3. CDR1 SGHKS and CDR2 YYEKEE come from the germline V gene (reference sequence). V shed 0 bases, J shed 6 bases, and the junction held 5 bases outside the gene matches. This clonotype was seen a handful of times.

Sequencing was performed on blood. The TCR originated in a man aged 25 to 40 in good health. The chain couples TRBV5-5 to TRBJ2-3; TRBD1 aligns across 9 bases. The CDR3, as DNA: TGTGCCAGCAGCTTGGCGGGACAGGGTGTGGATACGCAGTATTTT. It is translated as CASSLAGQGVDTQYF.